This T cell receptor (beta chain) was retrieved from a study of sequential checkpoint blockade in melanoma. At the level of the study: Arm A got nivolumab then ipilimumab; arm B the reverse, 1:1.

The CDR3 covers 16 residues. With 6 bases removed from V and 1 base from J, the gap between germline ends came to 19 bases. Germline values: CDR1 SGHAT, CDR2 FQNNGV. Treatment of the sample: randomized to nivolumab then ipilimumab (arm A) or the reverse (arm B). Sequenced by immunoSEQ multiplex PCR; TCRdb stores in-frame clones only, minus some. The sample holds about 9,200 clones, around 78% seen once. V is TRBV11-2 and J is TRBJ2-7, with D perhaps matching TRBD2 (6 bases). This specimen was CD8+ T cells sorted from blood (inferred from file names), taken from a patient given nivolumab and ipilimumab in sequence. This TCR derives from a human donor with melanoma. The CDR3 bases are TGTGCCAGCAGGTACGGGGAGGATTCGCGTTCCTACGAGCAGTACTTC. Its protein is CASRYGEDSRSYEQYF.